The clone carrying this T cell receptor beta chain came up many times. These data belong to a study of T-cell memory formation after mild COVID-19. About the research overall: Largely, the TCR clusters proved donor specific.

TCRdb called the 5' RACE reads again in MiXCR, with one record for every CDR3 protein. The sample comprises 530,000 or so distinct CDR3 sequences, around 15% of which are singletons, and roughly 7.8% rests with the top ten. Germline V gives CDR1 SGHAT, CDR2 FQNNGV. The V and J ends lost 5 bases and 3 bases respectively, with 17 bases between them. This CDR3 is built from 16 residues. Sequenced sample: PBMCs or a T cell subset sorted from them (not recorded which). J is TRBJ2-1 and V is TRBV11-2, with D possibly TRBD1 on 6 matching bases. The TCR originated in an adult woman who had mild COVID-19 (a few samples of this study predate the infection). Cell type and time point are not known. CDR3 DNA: TGTGCCAGCAGCCCCGAAGGACAGATCTTCTACAATGAGCAGTTCTTC. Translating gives CASSPEGQIFYNEQFF.